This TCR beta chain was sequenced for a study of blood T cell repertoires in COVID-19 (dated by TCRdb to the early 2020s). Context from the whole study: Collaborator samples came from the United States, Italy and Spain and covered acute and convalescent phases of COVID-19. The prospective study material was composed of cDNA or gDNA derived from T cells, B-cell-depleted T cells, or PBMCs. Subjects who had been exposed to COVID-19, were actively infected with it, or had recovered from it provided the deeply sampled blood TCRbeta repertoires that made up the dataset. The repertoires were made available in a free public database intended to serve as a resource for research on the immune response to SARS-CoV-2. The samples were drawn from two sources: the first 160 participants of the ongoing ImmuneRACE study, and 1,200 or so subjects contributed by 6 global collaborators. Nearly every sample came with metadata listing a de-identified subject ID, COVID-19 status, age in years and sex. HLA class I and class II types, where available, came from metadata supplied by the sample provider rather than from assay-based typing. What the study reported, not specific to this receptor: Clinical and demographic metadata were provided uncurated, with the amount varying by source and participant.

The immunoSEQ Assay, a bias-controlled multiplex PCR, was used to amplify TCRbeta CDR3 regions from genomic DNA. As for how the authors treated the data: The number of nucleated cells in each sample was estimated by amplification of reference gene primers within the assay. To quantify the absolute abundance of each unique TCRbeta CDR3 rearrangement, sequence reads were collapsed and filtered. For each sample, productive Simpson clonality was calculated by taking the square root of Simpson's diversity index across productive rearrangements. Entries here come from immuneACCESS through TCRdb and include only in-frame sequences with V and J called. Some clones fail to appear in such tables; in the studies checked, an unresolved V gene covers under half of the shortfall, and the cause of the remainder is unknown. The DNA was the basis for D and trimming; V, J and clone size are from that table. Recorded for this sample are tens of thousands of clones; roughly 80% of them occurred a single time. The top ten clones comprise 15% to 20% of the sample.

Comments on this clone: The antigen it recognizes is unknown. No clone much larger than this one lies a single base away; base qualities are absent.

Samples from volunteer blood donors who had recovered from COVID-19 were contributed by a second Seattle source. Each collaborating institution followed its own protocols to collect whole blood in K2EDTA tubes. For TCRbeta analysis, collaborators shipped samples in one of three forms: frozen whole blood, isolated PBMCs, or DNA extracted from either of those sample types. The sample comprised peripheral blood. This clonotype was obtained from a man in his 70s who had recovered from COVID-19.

This receptor has the CDR3 CASSRDLSPDIQYF. The bases read TGTGCCAGCAGCCGGGACTTATCTCCGGACATTCAGTACTTC. The chain is made from TRBV25-1 and TRBJ2-4; matching of 6 bases hints at TRBD2 as the D gene. CDR1 MGHDK and CDR2 SYGVNS were looked up in the germline V gene. The trim is 6 bases for V and 8 bases for J, with a gap of 17 bases between the germline ends. The CDR3 starts with the cysteine, ends with the phenylalanine, and has 14 residues. The sequence is cut down to CDR3 DNA, 42 bases in frame from base 1.